Below are 19 T cell receptor beta chains sequenced from a single sample in a study of blood T cells in healthy people across ages. The use of a sample-barcoded 5' primer and a J-beta primer mix characterized a second PCR of about 6 to 11 cycles. TCRdb itself ran the 5' RACE reads through MiXCR, one entry per CDR3 protein. The table shows some 900,000 distinct CDR3 sequences, with under 50% occurring only once. Input material: blood. The receptors were sampled from a young man in good health.

The chain employs TRBV4-2 and TRBJ1-1, with D unclear. The CDR3 extends over 15 amino acids. Germline values: CDR1 LGHNA, CDR2 YNFKEQ. Trimming cost V 4 bases and J 1 base, with 13 bases left between them. The CDR3 protein is CASSLRSQENTEAFF. Written as DNA, the CDR3 is TGTGCCAGCAGCCTTAGAAGTCAGGAGAACACTGAAGCTTTCTTT.

This chain uses TRBV5-6 with TRBJ2-7; D is possibly TRBD1 (6 bases). The V end lost 3 bases, the J end lost 4 bases, and 17 bases lay between the germline ends. Germline loops: CDR1 SGHDT, CDR2 YYEEEE. The CDR3 runs 15 residues. CDR3 protein: CASSSTTGPSYEQYF. DNA for the CDR3: TGTGCCAGCAGCTCTACGACAGGCCCGTCATACGAGCAGTACTTC.

V is TRBV4-2 and J is TRBJ2-3; no firm D call. The CDR3 consists of 15 residues. Between the trimmed V and J ends, which lost 1 base and 6 bases, there was a span of 14 bases. Per the germline V gene, CDR1 is LGHNA and CDR2 is YNFKEQ. Here the CDR3 DNA reads TGTGCCAGCAGCCAAGGGGTAAGGGATACGGATACGCAGTATTTT. Amino acid sequence: CASSQGVRDTDTQYF.

The chain combines TRBV7-9 with TRBJ1-5, with no clear D. CDR3 size: 15 residues. CDR1 and CDR2 from the germline V gene are SEHNR and FQNEAQ (reference sequence). The germline V and J ends were trimmed by 4 bases and 2 bases, with 12 bases remaining between them. CDR3 sequence reads: CASSWSGVGNQPQHF. In DNA form, the CDR3 reads TGTGCCAGCAGCTGGAGCGGTGTGGGCAATCAGCCCCAGCATTTT.

This chain joins TRBV9 and TRBJ2-2; D unclear. Germline assignment: CDR1 SGDLS and CDR2 YYNGEE. This CDR3 spans 15 amino acids. The V end was cut by 4 bases, the J end by 0 bases, with 10 bases between. The CDR3 here is CASSLRAPNTGELFF. The CDR3 DNA follows: TGTGCCAGCAGCCTCCGGGCCCCGAACACCGGGGAGCTGTTTTTT.

The chain couples TRBV3-1 to TRBJ2-7; D is unresolved. CDR3 length equals 15 residues. Per germline, CDR1 LGHDT and CDR2 YNNKEL (reference sequence). Deletions cut 2 bases from V and 3 bases from J, with 14 bases between. The chain's CDR3 is CASSQSWGLGYEQYF. As DNA, the CDR3 is TGTGCCAGCAGCCAAAGCTGGGGATTGGGCTACGAGCAGTACTTC.

Only a few counts were recorded for this clonotype. This CDR3 reads CASSLGITGGASEQYF. Written as DNA, the CDR3 is TGTGCCAGCAGCTTAGGAATCACTGGAGGGGCTTCCGAGCAGTACTTC. V is TRBV7-2 and J is TRBJ2-7, with D possibly being TRBD2 (6 bases). Germline V lookup: CDR1 SGHTA, CDR2 FQGNSA. This CDR3 has 16 amino acids. The V gene lost 1 base and the J gene lost 6 bases, with 19 bases spanning the gap.

The chain combines TRBV7-8 with TRBJ2-2, with D perhaps assigned TRBD1 or TRBD2 (5 bases each). Germline assignment: CDR1 SGHVS and CDR2 FQNEAQ. V was clipped by 5 bases and J by 4 bases, with 17 bases between them. The CDR3 covers 16 residues. CDR3 sequence reads: CASSPTPGRCTGELFF. The CDR3 DNA is TGTGCCAGCAGCCCAACCCCGGGACGGTGCACCGGGGAGCTGTTTTTT.

The CDR3 loop is CASSRFRGTNADIQYF. DNA for the CDR3: TGTGCCAGCAGTCGATTTCGCGGGACAAATGCGGACATTCAGTACTTC. The chain carries TRBV2 and TRBJ2-4; D may correspond to TRBD1 or TRBD2 (6 bases each). CDR1 SNHLY and CDR2 FYNNEI come from the germline V gene. With 5 bases removed from V and 8 bases from J, the gap between germline ends came to 22 bases. The CDR3 is made up of 16 amino acids.

This clonotype was detected only a few times. The chain joins TRBV27 to TRBJ1-4; D unresolved. Germline V gene sequence: CDR1 MNHEY, CDR2 SMNVEV (reference sequence). The CDR3 consists of 12 residues. The germline V and J ends were trimmed by 0 bases and 7 bases, with 3 bases remaining between them. The CDR3 bases are TGTGCCAGCAGTTTATCTGGTGAAAAACTGTTTTTT. Protein: CASSLSGEKLFF.

Comments on this clonotype: Relative to the germline gene, one junction end is altered; a read error may explain this. The chain uses TRBV20-1 and TRBJ2-7; possible D gene TRBD1, 6 bases. Germline CDR1 is DFQATT and CDR2 is SNEGSKA (reference sequence). The CDR3 is 14 amino acids. CDR3: CSARGSDRAYEQNF. CDR3 DNA: TGCAGTGCTAGAGGGTCGGACAGAGCCTACGAGCAGAACTTC.

This clonotype was detected only a few times. The chain combines TRBV10-3 with TRBJ2-1, with D maybe TRBD2 (6 bases). The CDR3 extends over 14 amino acids. Germline V gene data show CDR1 as ENHRY and CDR2 as SYGVKD. Trimming shortened V by 0 bases and J by 4 bases, and 7 bases separated the two germline ends. The CDR3 DNA reads as TGTGCCATCAGTGAGTCTAGCGGTTACAATGAGCAGTTCTTC. Translating gives CAISESSGYNEQFF.

Remarks on this clonotype: Compared with germline, one end of the junction differs, possibly owing to a read error. The CDR3 spells CASGQTGQSPLDGYTF. The CDR3 DNA sequence: TGTGCCAGCGGCCAAACGGGACAGTCACCTTTAGATGGCTACACCTTC. This rearrangement joins TRBV3-1 to TRBJ1-2; 7 positions agree with TRBD1. The CDR3 sequence is 16 residues long. Germline lookup yields CDR1 LGHDT and CDR2 YNNKEL (reference sequence). Based on the CDR3 plus reference TRBV3-1 and TRBJ1-2, the full variable domain is DTAVSQTPKYLVTQMGNDKSIKCEQNLGHDTMYWYKQDSKKFLKIMFSYNNKELIINETVPNRFSPKSPDKAHLNLHINSLELGDSAVYFCASGQTGQSPLDGYTFGSGTRLTVV.

The sample holds many counts of this clonotype. V gene TRBV4-2 combines with J gene TRBJ2-3; no clear D gene. The CDR3 sequence is 14 residues long. The V end lost 0 bases, the J end lost 7 bases, and 11 bases lay between the germline ends. CDR1 LGHNA and CDR2 YNFKEQ come from the germline V gene. In DNA form, the CDR3 reads TGTGCCAGCAGCCAAGACCGGACCTCATATACGCAGTATTTT. This codes for CASSQDRTSYTQYF.

This clonotype was recorded at least ten times. This chain connects TRBV25-1 to TRBJ1-6; tentative D call: TRBD1 (5 bases). Trimming removed 7 bases at V and 3 bases at J, with 13 bases between. Germline CDR1 and CDR2: MGHDK and SYGVNS. This CDR3 region has 15 residues. The CDR3 spells CASIEKGRYNSPLHF. As DNA, the CDR3 is TGTGCCAGCATCGAAAAGGGACGCTATAATTCACCCCTCCACTTT.

On this clonotype itself: Possible read error: a much larger clone is one base away. The V call is TRBV4-3, the J call TRBJ2-7; no definite D call. The CDR3 has 16 amino acids. Between the trimmed V and J ends, which lost 1 base and 6 bases, there was a span of 19 bases. The germline V gene encodes CDR1 LGHNA and CDR2 YSLEER. Written as DNA, the CDR3 is TGCGCCAGCAGCCAAGTGGTTGCAGGTGGAACTGGCGAGCAGTACTTC. Translating it yields CASSQVVAGGTGEQYF.

The CDR3 DNA reads TGTGCCAGCACTGGACAGGGAGGAGGCAATGAGCAGTTCTTC. This encodes CASTGQGGGNEQFF. V is TRBV27 and J is TRBJ2-1, with 8 positions matching TRBD1. The J segment lost 6 bases and the V segment lost 7 bases, leaving 8 bases of the junction unmatched. There are 14 residues in the CDR3. CDR1 MNHEY and CDR2 SMNVEV come from the germline V gene (reference sequence).

V is TRBV6-2 or TRBV6-3 and J is TRBJ2-7; D ambiguous. Trimming removed 0 bases from V and 7 bases from J, with 10 bases in between. This CDR3 contains 13 residues. Germline V gene data show CDR1 as MNHEY and CDR2 as SVGEGT. This CDR3 reads CASSYSMGWEQYF. The DNA of the CDR3 is TGTGCCAGCAGTTACTCGATGGGGTGGGAGCAGTACTTC.

This clonotype was counted ten times or more. The chain couples TRBV27 to TRBJ2-1; possible D gene TRBD1, 5 bases. The CDR3 is 15 residues long. V lost 4 bases and J lost 5, with 15 bases in between. Germline CDR1 and CDR2: MNHEY and SMNVEV (reference sequence). CDR3: CASSSDQIRDNEQFF. Here the CDR3 DNA reads TGTGCCAGCAGTTCCGACCAAATCAGGGACAATGAGCAGTTCTTC.